The 20 T cell receptor beta chains below all came from one sample that was sequenced in a study of response to subunit inactivated influenza vaccine. MiXCR, applied by TCRdb to the RT-PCR reads, yields one record per CDR3 protein. The sample carries more than 400,000 distinct CDR3 sequences, 7.2% recorded once. The sample here was PBMCs from blood, taken about 23 months after vaccination. These receptors originate from a man in his fifties or sixties who received an inactivated influenza vaccine.

The rearrangement joins TRBV5-1 to TRBJ2-7, with 7 bases matching TRBD2. The CDR3 totals 17 residues. Per germline, CDR1 SGHRS and CDR2 YFSETQ. V shed 2 bases and J 0 bases; nucleotides not matched to a gene: 11. The CDR3 nucleotides read TGCGCCAGCAGCTTCCCTATAGGGCGGGAGACCTCCTACGAGCAGTACTTC. Amino acids: CASSFPIGRETSYEQYF.

This chain uses TRBV6-5 with TRBJ1-3; 9 positions match TRBD1. CDR1 and CDR2 (germline): MNHEY, SVGAGI. Trimming took 0 bases from V and 4 from J; bases not matched to a gene: 1. The length of the CDR3 is 15 residues. CDR3 coding DNA: TGTGCCAGCAGTTACTCGGACAGGGGAGGAAACACCATATATTTT. It encodes CASSYSDRGGNTIYF.

This clonotype was seen only a few times. J is TRBJ2-5 and V is TRBV28, with a weak D call TRBD2 (6 bases). The CDR3 totals 14 residues. Per the germline V gene, CDR1 is MDHEN and CDR2 is SYDVKM. V lost 6 bases and J 5 bases, leaving 16 bases between the germline ends. The CDR3 sequence is CASSQTRRGETQYF. CDR3 in DNA: TGTGCCAGCAGCCAGACCAGGCGGGGCGAGACCCAGTACTTC.

The CDR3 protein is CASSPYRLAGTYEQYF. CDR3 coding DNA: TGTGCCAGCAGCCCCTACCGACTAGCGGGAACCTACGAGCAGTACTTC. J is TRBJ2-7 and V is TRBV12-3 or TRBV12-4; 11 positions match TRBD2. The CDR3 loop spans 16 amino acids. With 6 bases clipped from V and 2 bases from J, the junction kept 9 bases outside the gene matches.

This clonotype was picked up a small number of times. The V and J genes are TRBV4-3 and TRBJ2-5; D assignment may be TRBD1 or TRBD2 (5 bases each). Germline CDR1 reads LGHNA; CDR2 reads YSLEER. The CDR3 runs 15 residues. The V end lost 1 base, the J end lost 4 bases, and 13 bases lay between the germline ends. CDR3 residues: CASSQGDGAPETQYF. CDR3 coding DNA: TGCGCCAGCAGCCAAGGGGACGGCGCGCCAGAGACCCAGTACTTC.

This clonotype occurred many times. The chain employs TRBV10-3 and TRBJ2-7; D remains unclear. Per germline, CDR1 ENHRY and CDR2 SYGVKD. CDR3 length: 12 residues. V gave up 3 bases and J gave up 2 bases, with 5 bases separating them. The CDR3, as DNA: TGTGCCATCAGTGAAGGTCCCTACGAGCAGTACTTC. Translated: CAISEGPYEQYF.

This chain links TRBV7-2 with TRBJ1-2; D uncertain. Trimming pared 4 bases from V and 0 bases from J, leaving 12 bases between. The CDR3 consists of 15 residues. Germline V gene lookup returns CDR1 SGHTA and CDR2 FQGNSA. For the CDR3, the DNA is TGTGCCAGCAGCTCCCCCGGCGCGGCTAACTATGGCTACACCTTC. Residues: CASSSPGAANYGYTF.

V and J are TRBV20-1 and TRBJ2-3; D is unresolved. The CDR3 is 14 amino acids. The V gene's germline CDR1 is DFQATT and CDR2 SNEGSKA (reference sequence). Trimming took off 4 bases at V and 1 base at J, with 12 bases between the two ends. Here the CDR3 DNA reads TGCAGTGCTAACCCCTTGGAACGCACAGATACGCAGTATTTT. Translated: CSANPLERTDTQYF.

The CDR3 is CASSSGQWVQETQYF. DNA of the CDR3: TGCGCCAGCAGCTCGGGACAGTGGGTCCAAGAGACCCAGTACTTC. The chain is built from TRBV5-1 and TRBJ2-5, with TRBD1 matching 7 bases. CDR3 length equals 15 residues. Germline CDR1 reads SGHRS; CDR2 reads YFSETQ. V shed 3 bases and J 1 base; nucleotides not matched to a gene: 6.

This clonotype came up many times. The chain links TRBV7-2 to TRBJ2-1, with TRBD2 as a possible D gene (5 bases). The CDR3 is 13 amino acids. V lost 5 bases to trimming and J lost 7 bases, with 12 bases between them. Germline V gene data show CDR1 as SGHTA and CDR2 as FQGNSA. In DNA, the CDR3 is TGTGCCAGCAGCCCCTCCGACTATAATGAGCAGTTCTTC. Its translation: CASSPSDYNEQFF.

This clonotype was recorded many times. The rearrangement uses TRBV20-1 and TRBJ1-2; no reliable D call. V lost 6 bases and J lost 8, with 16 bases in between. The CDR3 runs to 12 residues. The germline CDR1 and CDR2 sequences are DFQATT and SNEGSKA (reference sequence). CDR3 sequence reads: CSALIPSLGYTF. CDR3 DNA sequence: TGCAGTGCCCTAATCCCTAGTCTCGGCTACACCTTC.

The rearrangement links TRBV6-2 or TRBV6-3 to TRBJ2-5; tentatively, D is TRBD1 or TRBD2 (5 bases each). Germline CDR1 reads MNHEY; CDR2 reads SVGEGT. Trimming cost V 6 bases and J 7 bases, with 21 bases left between them. CDR3 length equals 15 residues. CDR3 DNA sequence: TGTGCCAGCAGCGCCCGCCAGGGACCAGGGCGGACCCAGTACTTC. Encoded protein: CASSARQGPGRTQYF.

This clonotype was found a few times. This rearrangement joins TRBV6-1 to TRBJ2-1, with 9 bases aligning to TRBD1. CDR3 length: 14 amino acids. Germline CDR1 reads MNHNS; CDR2 reads SASEGT. V trimming: 6 bases; J trimming: 5 bases; junction bases outside the gene matches: 5. The CDR3: CASRRTGEDNEQFF. The DNA for the CDR3 is TGTGCCAGCAGAAGGACAGGGGAGGACAATGAGCAGTTCTTC.

Many counts were recorded for this clonotype. The V gene is TRBV28, the J gene TRBJ1-6; possibly TRBD1 for D (6 bases). V lost 9 bases, J lost 7 bases, and 13 bases lay in between. Germline CDR1 is MDHEN and CDR2 is SYDVKM. The CDR3 has 13 residues. In nucleotides, the CDR3 is TGTGCCAGTCTGGACAGCTTGAATTCACCCCTCCACTTT. Protein: CASLDSLNSPLHF.

This clonotype occurred a few times. The chain carries TRBV5-1 and TRBJ2-1; D may be TRBD2 (6 bases). Germline values: CDR1 SGHRS, CDR2 YFSETQ. Between the trimmed V and J ends, which lost 0 bases and 3 bases, there was a span of 13 bases. CDR3 length equals 16 residues. The CDR3: CASSLVVSGGYNEQFF. The DNA of the CDR3 is TGCGCCAGCAGCTTGGTGGTTAGCGGAGGCTACAATGAGCAGTTCTTC.

The chain joins TRBV4-3 to TRBJ2-1, with D uncertain. The V end was cut by 0 bases, the J end by 4 bases, with 10 bases between. Germline CDR1 and CDR2: LGHNA and YSLEER. This CDR3 region has 15 residues. The CDR3 DNA follows: TGCGCCAGCAGCCAAGAGTTAGAAGCGTACAATGAGCAGTTCTTC. Protein product: CASSQELEAYNEQFF.

This clonotype was seen a few times. V and J are TRBV7-9 and TRBJ2-5; possibly TRBD2 for D (5 bases). V was clipped by 5 bases and J by 5 bases, with 18 bases between them. The CDR3 extends over 15 amino acids. Looked up from germline, CDR1 is SEHNR and CDR2 is FQNEAQ (reference sequence). CDR3 sequence reads: CASSLQTSTRETQYF. DNA for the CDR3: TGTGCCAGCAGCCTTCAAACTAGTACTCGGGAGACCCAGTACTTC.

The V call is TRBV28, the J call TRBJ2-5, with TRBD1 as a possible D gene (5 bases). V shed 4 bases and J shed 5 bases, with 14 bases lying between them. Germline assignment: CDR1 MDHEN and CDR2 SYDVKM. This CDR3 contains 14 residues. The CDR3 is CASSSGHGRETQYF. The CDR3 DNA sequence: TGTGCCAGCAGTTCCGGACACGGACGGGAGACCCAGTACTTC.

This clonotype appeared a few times. The chain couples TRBV7-2 to TRBJ2-6; possibly TRBD2 for D (5 bases). Germline V gene lookup returns CDR1 SGHTA and CDR2 FQGNSA. The germline V and J ends were trimmed by 0 bases and 4 bases, with 13 bases remaining between them. CDR3 length equals 17 residues. The CDR3 sequence is CASSLAGAMAGANVLTF. The CDR3 DNA is TGTGCCAGCAGCTTAGCGGGAGCGATGGCCGGGGCCAACGTCCTGACTTTC.

The V and J genes are TRBV7-3 and TRBJ2-2; D gene ambiguous. This CDR3 has 15 amino acids. CDR1 and CDR2 (germline): SGHTA, FQGTGA. With 4 bases removed from V and 0 bases from J, the gap between germline ends came to 9 bases. The CDR3 loop is CASSSNAANTGELFF. The CDR3 nucleotides read TGTGCCAGCAGCTCGAATGCTGCGAACACCGGGGAGCTGTTTTTT.